The 7 T cell receptor beta chains given below trace back to one sample, sequenced in a study of blood T cell repertoires in COVID-19. Assay used: immunoSEQ multiplex PCR; TCRdb lists only in-frame clones, some missing. The data hold about 120,000 clones, with 65% to 85% observed a single time. The sample taken for sequencing was PBMCs or T cells enriched from blood (not recorded which). The source is a woman aged 25-40 years who had recovered from COVID-19.

This chain links TRBV29-1 with TRBJ2-2; 7 nucleotides match TRBD2. The V gene's germline CDR1 is SQVTM and CDR2 ANQGSEA. This CDR3 has 14 residues. Trimming at V came to 5 bases and at J to 2 bases, leaving 5 bases not matched to a gene. The CDR3 nucleotides read TGCAGCGTTCGCGGGAGCGGAAACACCGGGGAGCTGTTTTTT. This translates into CSVRGSGNTGELFF.

The gene calls are TRBV28 and TRBJ2-7; TRBD1 matches at 8 bases. V gave up 2 bases and J gave up 1 base; unmatched junction bases: 7. CDR1 and CDR2 from the germline V gene are MDHEN and SYDVKM. The CDR3 has 16 amino acids. The CDR3 here is CASSLPPGQASYEQYF. The CDR3 nucleotides are TGTGCCAGCAGTTTACCTCCGGGACAGGCTTCCTACGAGCAGTACTTC.

The V call is TRBV27, the J call TRBJ2-1; TRBD2 is a possible D gene (5 bases). The CDR3 is 13 amino acids. From germline, CDR1 is MNHEY and CDR2 SMNVEV (reference sequence). The germline V and J ends were trimmed by 5 bases and 6 bases, with 11 bases remaining between them. Written as DNA, the CDR3 is TGTGCCAGCAGTCCTTTCGGGGTCAATGAGCAGTTCTTC. It is translated as CASSPFGVNEQFF.

This chain joins TRBV9 and TRBJ2-5; 10 positions match TRBD2. The J segment lost 2 bases and the V segment lost 0 bases, leaving 7 bases of the junction unmatched. The CDR3 runs to 17 residues. The germline gives CDR1 SGDLS, CDR2 YYNGEE. The CDR3 protein is CASSVGEGLAVQETQYF. The CDR3 DNA reads as TGTGCCAGCAGCGTAGGGGAAGGACTAGCGGTTCAAGAGACCCAGTACTTC.

This sequence joins TRBV9 and TRBJ2-1; 9 positions agree with TRBD2. This CDR3 is 15 amino acids long. Germline V gives CDR1 SGDLS, CDR2 YYNGEE. With 4 bases clipped from V and 6 bases from J, the junction kept 8 bases outside the gene matches. CDR3 nucleotides: TGTGCCAGCAGCCCCTTGGAAGCGGGAGGCAATGAGCAGTTCTTC. The encoded protein is CASSPLEAGGNEQFF.

The chain uses TRBV29-1 and TRBJ2-7; the match to TRBD2 covers 11 bases. The V gene end was trimmed by 1 base and the J gene end by 3 bases; junction bases not matched to a gene: 5. This CDR3 comprises 15 residues. Germline V gene sequence: CDR1 SQVTM, CDR2 ANQGSEA. CDR3: CSVEGGTSGFYEQYF. The CDR3 DNA is TGCAGCGTTGAAGGCGGGACTAGCGGATTCTACGAGCAGTACTTC.

This clone came up a few times. The CDR3, as DNA: TGTGCCAGCAGCGTAGCTGGGACTAGCGGTGCCTACGAGCAGTACTTC. It yields the protein CASSVAGTSGAYEQYF. The rearrangement links TRBV9 to TRBJ2-7; 11 bases match TRBD2. With 0 bases clipped from V and 2 bases from J, the junction kept 4 bases outside the gene matches. There are 16 residues in the CDR3. Germline V gene data show CDR1 as SGDLS and CDR2 as YYNGEE. The full variable domain, rest sourced from reference TRBV9 and TRBJ2-7, is DSGVTQTPKHLITATGQRVTLRCSPRSGDLSVYWYQQSLDQGLQFLIQYYNGEERAKGNILERFSAQQFPDLHSELNLSSLELGDSALYFCASSVAGTSGAYEQYFGPGTRLTVT.